The 32 T cell receptor beta chains given below trace back to one sample, sequenced in a study of T cells after yellow fever vaccination. TCRdb reprocessed the 5' RACE reads via MiXCR and lists one record per CDR3 protein. This sample has some 350,000 distinct CDR3 sequences; approximately 9% occur once, and the top ten carry 18%. Sequenced here: PBMCs, sampled on the day of the first yellow fever vaccination. The receptors were sampled from a man aged 18 to 35 who received the YFV17D yellow fever vaccine.

This clonotype showed up just a few times. The chain carries TRBV19 and TRBJ1-1; D perhaps matches TRBD1 (5 bases). V was cut by 6 bases and J by 0 bases, with 11 bases left in between. CDR3 length: 14 amino acids. The germline V gene has CDR1 LNHDA and CDR2 SQIVND (reference sequence). The CDR3 DNA reads as TGTGCCAGTAGGGGACGGGGCATGAACACTGAAGCTTTCTTT. Amino acids: CASRGRGMNTEAFF. Based on the CDR3 plus reference TRBV19 and TRBJ1-1, the full variable domain is DGGITQSPKYLFRKEGQNVTLSCEQNLNHDAMYWYRQDPGQGLRLIYYSQIVNDFQKGDIAEGYSVSREKKESFPLTVTSAQKNPTAFYLCASRGRGMNTEAFFGQGTRLTVV.

There are many counts of this clonotype. The chain joins TRBV30 to TRBJ2-7; D might be TRBD2 (6 bases). CDR1 and CDR2 from the germline V gene are GTSNPN and SVGIG (reference sequence). The CDR3 totals 13 residues. V was clipped by 2 bases and J by 1 base, with 9 bases between them. DNA for the CDR3: TGTGCCTGGAGTCCGGGACTTTCCTACGAGCAGTACTTC. Amino acid sequence: CAWSPGLSYEQYF.

This clonotype occurred a few times. The chain links TRBV6-6 to TRBJ1-3; perhaps TRBD1 as D (5 bases). Germline values: CDR1 MNHNY, CDR2 SVGAGI (reference sequence). V lost 2 bases and J lost 7, with 9 bases in between. The CDR3 extends over 13 amino acids. This chain's CDR3 is CASSYPRGNTIYF. CDR3 coding DNA: TGTGCCAGCAGTTACCCCCGGGGGAACACCATATATTTT.

This clonotype was detected many times. The chain combines TRBV7-2 with TRBJ2-7; 8 nucleotides agree with TRBD1. With V trimmed by 2 bases and J by 6 bases, 6 bases remained unmatched. CDR3 length equals 14 residues. Germline CDR1 SGHTA, CDR2 FQGNSA. CDR3 residues: CASSLSWDRREQYF. The CDR3 DNA reads as TGTGCCAGCAGCTTAAGTTGGGACAGGCGCGAGCAGTACTTC.

This clonotype was picked up a small number of times. The rearrangement links TRBV5-1 to TRBJ1-6, with D tentatively TRBD1 (6 bases). V was clipped by 0 bases and J by 6 bases, with 10 bases between them. The V gene's germline CDR1 is SGHRS and CDR2 YFSETQ. The CDR3 length is 15 residues. The CDR3 here is CASSLAGAPNSPLHF. The CDR3 DNA follows: TGCGCCAGCAGCTTGGCAGGGGCTCCTAATTCACCCCTCCACTTT.

A few counts support this clonotype. The chain links TRBV21-1 to TRBJ2-7; the table's D call, TRBD1, has no DNA check behind it. TRBV21-1 is termed a pseudogene. There are 14 residues in the CDR3. Written as DNA, the CDR3 is TGTGCCAGTAGACTAAACACGAGACAGGGCGAGCAGTACGTC. As protein: CASRLNTRQGEQYV.

The table lists this clonotype with a few counts. The CDR3 spells CAWIPGGLDEQYF. CDR3 DNA: TGTGCCTGGATACCAGGGGGGCTAGACGAGCAGTACTTC. The chain combines TRBV30 with TRBJ2-7; possibly TRBD1 for D (7 bases). The V and J ends lost 4 bases and 5 bases respectively, with 15 bases between them. Looked up from germline, CDR1 is GTSNPN and CDR2 is SVGIG (reference sequence). The CDR3 has 13 residues.

This clonotype was observed many times. The rearrangement uses TRBV7-2 and TRBJ2-3; D is possibly TRBD1 or TRBD2 (6 bases each). Trimming took off 8 bases at V and 4 bases at J, with 10 bases between the two ends. The CDR3 runs 12 residues. Looked up from germline, CDR1 is SGHTA and CDR2 is FQGNSA. The CDR3 loop is CASEGGSDTQYF. CDR3 nucleotides: TGTGCCAGCGAGGGGGGTTCAGATACGCAGTATTTT. Variable domain in full (rest from reference TRBV7-2 and TRBJ2-3): GAGVSQSPSNKVTEKGKDVELRCDPISGHTALYWYRQSLGQGLEFLIYFQGNSAPDKSGLPSDRFSAERTGGSVSTLTIQRTQQEDSAVYLCASEGGSDTQYFGPGTRLTVL.

The rearrangement links TRBV7-9 to TRBJ2-1; 12 bases map to TRBD2. This CDR3 is 17 amino acids long. Unmatched junction bases numbered 11, after V lost 5 bases and J lost 6 bases. Germline V CDR1 and CDR2: SEHNR, FQNEAQ (reference sequence). CDR3 coding DNA: TGTGCCAGCAGCCTGACTAGCGGGGGACGACGGATCAATGAGCAGTTCTTC. Amino acids: CASSLTSGGRRINEQFF.

The chain joins TRBV27 to TRBJ2-7, with 7 bases aligning to TRBD1. In germline, CDR1 is MNHEY, CDR2 SMNVEV (reference sequence). This CDR3 comprises 14 residues. CDR3 protein: CASSTYRGHYEQFV. CDR3 DNA sequence: TGTGCCAGCAGTACCTACAGGGGACACTACGAGCAGTTCGTC.

This clonotype showed up just a few times. V and J are TRBV20-1 and TRBJ2-5, with D perhaps assigned TRBD1 or TRBD2 (6 bases each). The V and J ends lost 6 bases and 3 bases respectively, with 17 bases between them. Germline V gene sequence: CDR1 DFQATT, CDR2 SNEGSKA (reference sequence). The CDR3 runs 14 residues. The CDR3 DNA reads as TGCAGTGCGACTAGTAGGCAGGGGAAAGAGACCCAGTACTTC. Translated: CSATSRQGKETQYF.

This clonotype was found many times. This chain connects TRBV18 to TRBJ2-5, with D possibly being TRBD1 (5 bases). Trimming took off 6 bases at V and 2 bases at J, with 13 bases between the two ends. CDR1 and CDR2 from the germline V gene are KGHSH and LQKENI. The CDR3 is 14 residues long. This chain's CDR3 is CASSLRRAQETQYF. In nucleotides, the CDR3 is TGTGCCAGCTCCCTCCGCAGGGCTCAAGAGACCCAGTACTTC.

This clonotype has just a few counts. The rearrangement uses TRBV20-1 and TRBJ1-6; D remains unclear. The CDR3 covers 15 residues. Germline V gene sequence: CDR1 DFQATT, CDR2 SNEGSKA (reference sequence). V dropped 5 bases and J dropped 6 bases, with 17 bases sitting between them. The CDR3 DNA follows: TGCAGTGCTCCATGGAGGACCCAGACTAATTCACCCCTCCACTTT. Its translation: CSAPWRTQTNSPLHF.

This clonotype was counted a few times. The chain carries TRBV11-1 and TRBJ2-3; 11 nucleotides agree with TRBD2. This CDR3 region has 15 residues. Trimming took 2 bases from V and 6 from J; bases not matched to a gene: 4. CDR1 and CDR2 (germline): SGHAT, FQDESV (reference sequence). The CDR3 region is CASSLTSGGPDTQYF. As DNA, the CDR3 is TGTGCCAGCAGCTTAACTAGCGGGGGCCCCGATACGCAGTATTTT. Full variable domain (missing parts from reference TRBV11-1 and TRBJ2-3): EAEVAQSPRYKITEKSQAVAFWCDPISGHATLYWYRQILGQGPELLVQFQDESVVDDSQLPKDRFSAERLKGVDSTLKIQPAELGDSAMYLCASSLTSGGPDTQYFGPGTRLTVL.

This clonotype was found many times. The CDR3, as DNA: TGTGCCAGCAGACTGCCGAATCAGCCCCAGCATTTT. Translated, it gives CASRLPNQPQHF. The V gene is TRBV6-2 or TRBV6-3, the J gene TRBJ1-5; D remains unclear. This CDR3 has 12 amino acids. The V and J ends lost 6 bases and 4 bases respectively, with 7 bases between them. The germline gives CDR1 MNHEY, CDR2 SVGEGT.

V usage is TRBV7-9 and J usage is TRBJ2-5; D gene uncertain. The CDR3 sequence is 15 residues long. Germline CDR1 and CDR2: SEHNR and FQNEAQ (reference sequence). The V and J ends lost 5 bases and 5 bases respectively, with 18 bases between them. Written as DNA, the CDR3 is TGTGCCAGCAGCCCCAGCGAAGGTGTGACTGAGACCCAGTACTTC. Translating gives CASSPSEGVTETQYF.

This rearrangement joins TRBV6-1 to TRBJ2-1, with TRBD1 matching over 12 bases. The CDR3 spans 14 residues. CDR1 MNHNS and CDR2 SASEGT come from the germline V gene. The V segment lost 7 bases and the J segment 11 bases; nucleotides outside the gene matches: 9. This CDR3 is CASIGTGGGSKQFF. The CDR3 DNA reads TGTGCCAGCATTGGGACAGGGGGCGGGAGTAAGCAGTTCTTC.

This clonotype was counted between two and nine times. V usage is TRBV18 and J usage is TRBJ1-1, with 8 bases identical to TRBD1. J gave up 5 bases and V 1 base, and 12 bases lay outside the gene matches. There are 17 residues in the CDR3. Germline values: CDR1 KGHSH, CDR2 LQKENI. CDR3 loop: CASSPRGSQGVGTEAFF. The CDR3 bases are TGTGCCAGCTCACCACGTGGATCACAGGGGGTGGGGACTGAAGCTTTCTTT.

J is TRBJ1-1 and V is TRBV4-3; the D gene is possibly TRBD1 (5 bases). V lost 3 bases and J lost 0, with 14 bases in between. CDR3 size: 16 residues. The germline V gene has CDR1 LGHNA and CDR2 YSLEER. CDR3 residues: CASSQGTQALNTEAFF. CDR3 DNA sequence: TGCGCCAGCAGCCAGGGTACACAGGCCCTGAACACTGAAGCTTTCTTT.

This clonotype was observed a handful of times. The V and J genes are TRBV7-9 and TRBJ1-5; the match to TRBD1 covers 7 bases. This CDR3 spans 15 amino acids. CDR1 and CDR2 from the germline V gene are SEHNR and FQNEAQ (reference sequence). J was trimmed by 5 bases and V by 2 bases; bases with no gene match: 6. DNA of the CDR3: TGTGCCAGCAGCTTAACAGGGGCATTGTATCAGCCCCAGCATTTT. Translation: CASSLTGALYQPQHF.

Points on this clonotype: Germline and junction disagree at one end, which may indicate a read error. In DNA, the CDR3 is TGCGCCAGCACCTTGCTTGATAGCGGAGGGGGAGAGACCCAGTACTTC. It specifies CASTLLDSGGGETQYF. V and J are TRBV5-1 and TRBJ2-5, with D perhaps TRBD1 or TRBD2 (6 bases each). Germline V gene data show CDR1 as SGHRS and CDR2 as YFSETQ. The CDR3 is 16 residues long.

V is TRBV6-5 and J is TRBJ1-1; no reliable D call. CDR1 and CDR2 (germline): MNHEY, SVGAGI. The V end lost 2 bases, the J end lost 8 bases, and 9 bases lay between the germline ends. The CDR3 is 12 residues long. The CDR3 DNA reads TGTGCCAGCAGTTACCCCCCGGGCGAAGCTTTCTTT. Protein sequence: CASSYPPGEAFF.

CDR3 sequence (DNA): TGCGCCAGCAGCCAAGGAGCACAGGGGGCAGATACGCAGTATTTT. Its translation: CASSQGAQGADTQYF. This chain connects TRBV4-3 to TRBJ2-3; 8 bases agree with TRBD1. The CDR3 is made up of 15 amino acids. From germline, CDR1 is LGHNA and CDR2 YSLEER. J was trimmed by 4 bases and V by 1 base; bases with no gene match: 4.

The sample holds a few counts of this clonotype. The V call is TRBV29-1, the J call TRBJ2-1; 13 bases agree with TRBD2. This CDR3 region has 14 residues. CDR1 is SQVTM, CDR2 ANQGSEA, per germline. V was pared by 6 bases and J by 3 bases, with 2 bases of the junction left unmatched. CDR3: CSVWTSGGYNEQFF. Written as DNA, the CDR3 is TGCAGCGTCTGGACTAGCGGGGGCTACAATGAGCAGTTCTTC.

The V call is TRBV2, the J call TRBJ2-1; 10 bases align to TRBD2. V dropped 6 bases and J dropped 2; count of bases not matched to a gene: 16. Germline V lookup: CDR1 SNHLY, CDR2 FYNNEI. The CDR3 contains 19 residues. For the CDR3, the DNA is TGTGCCAGCAGATACACCGTTAGCGGGGGGAGCGTCACCTACAATGAGCAGTTCTTC. Amino acids: CASRYTVSGGSVTYNEQFF.

Only a few counts were recorded for this clonotype. This chain joins TRBV7-2 and TRBJ1-5; D is possibly TRBD1 (6 bases). The length of the CDR3 is 13 residues. In germline, CDR1 is SGHTA, CDR2 FQGNSA. V dropped 5 bases and J dropped 5 bases, with 10 bases sitting between them. The CDR3 nucleotides are TGTGCCAGCAGCGTAAGGGGGGATCAGCCCCAGCATTTT. Translated, it gives CASSVRGDQPQHF.

V usage is TRBV5-1 and J usage is TRBJ2-7; the D gene is possibly TRBD1 (6 bases). The germline gives CDR1 SGHRS, CDR2 YFSETQ. The CDR3 covers 14 residues. V lost 1 base to trimming and J lost 2 bases, with 10 bases between them. The CDR3 DNA reads TGCGCCAGCAGCTTGATACAGGGCCCCTACGAGCAGTACTTC. This codes for CASSLIQGPYEQYF.

V and J are TRBV11-1 and TRBJ2-3; 12 bases map to TRBD2. The CDR3 has 16 residues. The V gene end was trimmed by 2 bases and the J gene end by 5 bases; junction bases not matched to a gene: 5. Germline CDR1 SGHAT, CDR2 FQDESV (reference sequence). This CDR3 is CASSLNPGLAGDTQYF. The CDR3 DNA reads as TGTGCCAGCAGCTTAAATCCGGGACTAGCGGGAGATACGCAGTATTTT.

This chain links TRBV29-1 with TRBJ1-1; no reliable D call. The length of the CDR3 is 13 residues. Germline V gene sequence: CDR1 SQVTM, CDR2 ANQGSEA. Trimming removed 6 bases from V and 0 bases from J, with 11 bases in between. The CDR3 sequence is CSVARVLNTEAFF. In DNA, the CDR3 is TGCAGCGTGGCAAGGGTCTTGAACACTGAAGCTTTCTTT.

This clonotype was recorded many times. This chain connects TRBV7-2 to TRBJ1-1, with TRBD1 as a possible D gene (5 bases). Germline loops: CDR1 SGHTA, CDR2 FQGNSA. Trimming shortened V by 3 bases and J by 7 bases, and 18 bases separated the two germline ends. CDR3 length: 15 amino acids. The CDR3 nucleotides read TGTGCCAGCAGCTTTCCTCCAGGAAAGGGGTATGAAGCTTTCTTT. It translates to CASSFPPGKGYEAFF. Based on the CDR3 plus reference TRBV7-2 and TRBJ1-1, the full variable domain is GAGVSQSPSNKVTEKGKDVELRCDPISGHTALYWYRQSLGQGLEFLIYFQGNSAPDKSGLPSDRFSAERTGGSVSTLTIQRTQQEDSAVYLCASSFPPGKGYEAFFGQGTRLTVV.

This clonotype was counted only a few times. The chain recombines TRBV20-1 with TRBJ2-7, with D perhaps being TRBD1 or TRBD2 (5 bases each). The CDR3 consists of 14 residues. Looked up from germline, CDR1 is DFQATT and CDR2 is SNEGSKA (reference sequence). Trimming took 5 bases from V and 2 from J, leaving 16 bases between them. This CDR3 is CSAYPGPGTYEQYF. The CDR3 coding sequence is TGCAGTGCTTATCCGGGACCCGGGACCTACGAGCAGTACTTC.

The sample holds many counts of this clonotype. In nucleotides, the CDR3 is TGTGCCAGCAGCCATTCGAACTATGGCTACACCTTC. Translated: CASSHSNYGYTF. J is TRBJ1-2 and V is TRBV7-2; D remains unclear. The germline gives CDR1 SGHTA, CDR2 FQGNSA. The CDR3 spans 12 residues. V lost 5 bases to trimming and J lost 2 bases, with 6 bases between them.